In its sample, the clone carrying this T cell receptor beta chain was seen many times. The sample belongs to a study of neurological immune-mediated disorders. Trimming stripped 7 bases from V and 2 bases from J, with 6 bases between. This CDR3 contains 12 residues. TCRdb re-called the 5' RACE reads through MiXCR, storing one row per CDR3 protein. The data hold 40,000 to 60,000 distinct CDR3 sequences, with about 3.7% observed a single time. This receptor was identified in a middle-aged man with multiple sclerosis. The chain combines TRBV12-3 or TRBV12-4 with TRBJ2-1; D call uncertain. The sample taken for sequencing was PBMCs. The CDR3 DNA reads as TGTGCCAGCACCCCCGCCTACAATGAGCAGTTCTTC. It is translated as CASTPAYNEQFF.